This TCR beta chain was recorded in a study of blood T cell repertoires in COVID-19. The CDR3 length is 14 residues. Germline V gene data show CDR1 as MNHEY and CDR2 as SVGAGI. The ends lost 8 bases at V and 6 bases at J; junction bases unmatched: 12. Profiled with immunoSEQ multiplex PCR; TCRdb holds only in-frame clones, not every one. The profile covers under 200,000 clones, with 70% to 80% appearing a single time and roughly 19% taken by the ten largest. The V call is TRBV6-5, the J call TRBJ2-7; 8 nucleotides agree with TRBD1. This receptor was obtained from a woman in her seventies in a cohort exposed to, infected with or recovered from COVID-19 (not recorded which). Sequencing used PBMCs or T cells enriched from blood (not recorded which). This chain's CDR3 is CASSTDRVKIEQYF. CDR3 nucleotide sequence: TGTGCCAGCTCGACGGACAGGGTAAAGATCGAGCAGTACTTC.